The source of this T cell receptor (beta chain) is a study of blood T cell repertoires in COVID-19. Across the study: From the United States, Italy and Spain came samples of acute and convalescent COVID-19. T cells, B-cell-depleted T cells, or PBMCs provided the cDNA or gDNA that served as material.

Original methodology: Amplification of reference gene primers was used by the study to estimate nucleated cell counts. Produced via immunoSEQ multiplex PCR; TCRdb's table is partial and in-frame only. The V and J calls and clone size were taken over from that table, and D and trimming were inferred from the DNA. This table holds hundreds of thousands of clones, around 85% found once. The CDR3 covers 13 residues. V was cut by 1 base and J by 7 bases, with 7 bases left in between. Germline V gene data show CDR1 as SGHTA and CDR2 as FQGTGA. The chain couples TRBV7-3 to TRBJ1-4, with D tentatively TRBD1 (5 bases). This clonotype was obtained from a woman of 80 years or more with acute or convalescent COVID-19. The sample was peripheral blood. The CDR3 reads CASSLKGVEKLFF. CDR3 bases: TGTGCCAGCAGCTTAAAAGGGGTTGAAAAACTGTTTTTT.